One sample yielded the 17 T cell receptor beta chains listed below, sequenced in a study of beta chain features in type 1 diabetes listed by TCRdb under 2018. Libraries were constructed by the immunoSEQ multiplex PCR assay. The entire isolated RNA was reverse transcribed using the High Capacity cDNA Reverse Transcription Kit, and thus expressed TCRB transcripts were sequenced. The immuneACCESS repertoire file appears here via TCRdb, limited to in-frame rearrangements. These files lack a portion of the clones; in checked studies, under half of the deficit traces to unresolved V genes, and the cause of the others is not known. The sample contains around 500,000 clones, about 10% of them found a single time. Of the sample, 0.046% falls within the top ten clones. The sequenced material came from naive CD4+ T cells from blood. The sample's cell subset or site label is to be understood as: true naive CD4+ T cells. These receptor sequences come from a woman between 18 and 29 years old in good health.

This clone came up a few times. V is TRBV5-1 and J is TRBJ2-1; 7 bases are shared with TRBD2. The CDR3 runs to 14 residues. Per germline, CDR1 SGHRS and CDR2 YFSETQ. The trim removed 1 base at V and 3 bases at J, leaving 1 base unmatched. CDR3 residues: CASSLRDYYNEQFF. The DNA of the CDR3 is TGCGCCAGCAGCTTGCGGGACTACTACAATGAGCAGTTCTTC.

The gene calls are TRBV7-2 and TRBJ2-6, with 8 nucleotides matching TRBD1. CDR1 SGHTA and CDR2 FQGNSA come from the germline V gene. The length of the CDR3 is 16 residues. The ends lost 1 base at V and 1 base at J; junction bases unmatched: 0. CDR3 region: CASSLGTGSGANVLTF. CDR3 nucleotides: TGTGCCAGCAGCTTAGGGACAGGGTCTGGGGCCAACGTCCTGACTTTC.

This clone was seen a few times. The rearrangement links TRBV7-9 to TRBJ1-3; D ambiguous. V was clipped by 7 bases and J by 4 bases, with 11 bases between them. The CDR3 sequence is 13 residues long. Germline-derived CDR1 and CDR2 are SEHNR and FQNEAQ (reference sequence). CDR3 nucleotide sequence: TGTGCCAGCATCGAGATCGGCGGAAACACCATATATTTT. Encoded protein: CASIEIGGNTIYF.

The genes are TRBV6-5 and TRBJ2-6; D is uncertain. Germline-derived CDR1 and CDR2 are MNHEY and SVGAGI. The V gene lost 2 bases and the J gene lost 0 bases, with 5 bases spanning the gap. The CDR3 contains 15 residues. CDR3 nucleotides: TGTGCCAGCAGTTACAGGCCCTCTGGGGCCAACGTCCTGACTTTC. Protein sequence: CASSYRPSGANVLTF.

This chain uses TRBV7-9 with TRBJ2-5; D might be TRBD1 (6 bases). This CDR3 region has 13 residues. Germline values: CDR1 SEHNR, CDR2 FQNEAQ (reference sequence). Trimming took off 4 bases at V and 5 bases at J, with 11 bases between the two ends. The chain's CDR3 is CASSSGVLETQYF. The CDR3 DNA is TGTGCCAGCAGCTCAGGGGTTTTGGAGACCCAGTACTTC.

The table lists this clone with a few counts. This sequence joins TRBV29-1 and TRBJ2-3; TRBD1 agrees at 10 bases. Trimming took 6 bases from V and 6 from J; bases not matched to a gene: 9. The CDR3 runs to 14 residues. Per the germline V gene, CDR1 is SQVTM and CDR2 is ANQGSEA. In DNA, the CDR3 is TGCAGCGTCATATTGACAGGGGGCAGGGATACGCAGTATTTT. Translation gives CSVILTGGRDTQYF.

The J gene is TRBJ2-6, the V gene TRBV7-2; D uncertain. This CDR3 has 15 residues. The ends were cut back, 1 base at V and 0 bases at J, with 4 bases in the middle. CDR1 and CDR2 from the germline V gene are SGHTA and FQGNSA. The CDR3 here is CASSLGSSGANVLTF. DNA for the CDR3: TGTGCCAGCAGCTTAGGTAGCTCTGGGGCCAACGTCCTGACTTTC.

Only a few counts were recorded for this clone. V gene TRBV7-3 combines with J gene TRBJ2-3, with D uncertain. This CDR3 spans 12 amino acids. The V gene lost 3 bases and the J gene lost 6 bases, with 7 bases spanning the gap. CDR1 is SGHTA and CDR2 is FQGTGA in the germline V gene. The CDR3 is CASSFQGDTQYF. CDR3 sequence (DNA): TGTGCCAGCAGCTTCCAAGGGGATACGCAGTATTTT. Supplemented by reference TRBV7-3 and TRBJ2-3, the full variable domain reads GAGVSQTPSNKVTEKGKYVELRCDPISGHTALYWYRQSLGQGPEFLIYFQGTGAADDSGLPNDRFFAVRPEGSVSTLKIQRTERGDSAVYLCASSFQGDTQYFGPGTRLTVL.

The J gene is TRBJ1-1, the V gene TRBV4-3; 12 bases are shared with TRBD1. The CDR3 consists of 16 residues. Germline V gene sequence: CDR1 LGHNA, CDR2 YSLEER. J gave up 5 bases and V 3 bases, and 7 bases lay outside the gene matches. The CDR3 DNA sequence: TGCGCCAGCAGCCACGGGACAGGGGGCACGAAAACTGAAGCTTTCTTT. As protein: CASSHGTGGTKTEAFF.

The rearrangement links TRBV4-3 to TRBJ1-4; unclear D gene. Trimming stripped 0 bases from V and 8 bases from J, with 16 bases between. Looked up from germline, CDR1 is LGHNA and CDR2 is YSLEER. The CDR3 is made up of 16 amino acids. CDR3 sequence: CASSQDRRQSGEKLFF. The DNA for the CDR3 is TGCGCCAGCAGCCAAGATAGGAGGCAGTCCGGGGAAAAACTGTTTTTT.

The V call is TRBV5-8, the J call TRBJ2-1; D is perhaps TRBD1 (5 bases). This CDR3 spans 15 amino acids. Germline-derived CDR1 and CDR2 are SGHTS and YDEGEE. Trimming removed 2 bases at V and 2 bases at J, with 11 bases between. The DNA of the CDR3 is TGTGCCAGCAGCTTTCGGACAACCGCCTACAATGAGCAGTTCTTC. It codes for CASSFRTTAYNEQFF. The variable domain in full, completed from reference TRBV5-8 and TRBJ2-1, reads EAGVTQSPTHLIKTRGQQATLRCSPISGHTSVYWYQQALGLGLQFLLWYDEGEERNRGNFPPRFSGRQFPNYSSELNVNALELEDSALYLCASSFRTTAYNEQFFGPGTRLTVL.

In its sample, this clone was seen a few times. The V call is TRBV18, the J call TRBJ2-2; a possible D gene is TRBD1 (6 bases). This CDR3 comprises 15 residues. Germline values: CDR1 KGHSH, CDR2 LQKENI. V was cut by 6 bases and J by 4 bases, with 15 bases left in between. The CDR3 bases are TGTGCCAGCTCGGCCCAGGGGCAGCCCACCGGGGAGCTGTTTTTT. Translating gives CASSAQGQPTGELFF.

The chain links TRBV7-2 to TRBJ1-4, with TRBD1 as a possible D gene (5 bases). Germline loops: CDR1 SGHTA, CDR2 FQGNSA. V lost 4 bases and J 7 bases, leaving 13 bases between the germline ends. The CDR3 runs 14 residues. CDR3 in amino acids: CASSWAGIGEKLFF. CDR3 in DNA: TGTGCCAGCAGCTGGGCAGGGATTGGTGAAAAACTGTTTTTT. Filled out from reference TRBV7-2 and TRBJ1-4, the complete variable domain reads GAGVSQSPSNKVTEKGKDVELRCDPISGHTALYWYRQSLGQGLEFLIYFQGNSAPDKSGLPSDRFSAERTGGSVSTLTIQRTQQEDSAVYLCASSWAGIGEKLFFGSGTQLSVL.

The sample holds a few counts of this clone. V and J are TRBV4-3 and TRBJ2-4; 7 bases match TRBD1. Looked up from germline, CDR1 is LGHNA and CDR2 is YSLEER. The CDR3 runs to 16 residues. Trimming at V came to 0 bases and at J to 2 bases, leaving 4 bases not matched to a gene. CDR3 coding DNA: TGCGCCAGCAGCCAAGAAGTGACAGGGTCCAAAAACATTCAGTACTTC. Translation: CASSQEVTGSKNIQYF.

A few counts support this clone. The J gene is TRBJ1-1, the V gene TRBV25-1; tentatively, D is TRBD1 (5 bases). There are 17 residues in the CDR3. Germline V lookup: CDR1 MGHDK, CDR2 SYGVNS. V was cut by 0 bases and J by 0 bases, with 14 bases left in between. CDR3 amino acids: CASSEYPLGGMNTEAFF. The CDR3, as DNA: TGTGCCAGCAGTGAATATCCGCTTGGGGGAATGAACACTGAAGCTTTCTTT.

V usage is TRBV18 and J usage is TRBJ2-3; 8 bases align to TRBD1. Germline V gene data show CDR1 as KGHSH and CDR2 as LQKENI. V lost 3 bases and J lost 0; bases outside the gene matches: 5. The CDR3 consists of 16 residues. Here the CDR3 DNA reads TGTGCCAGCTCACCTCCCGGGACAGGTAGCACAGATACGCAGTATTTT. It yields the protein CASSPPGTGSTDTQYF.

This clone appeared a few times. The sample has other DNA sequences that encode this CDR3 too. The chain joins TRBV5-1 to TRBJ2-3; D is undetermined. This CDR3 is built from 11 residues. The V gene lost 2 bases and the J gene lost 3 bases, with 1 base spanning the gap. The germline V gene encodes CDR1 SGHRS and CDR2 YFSETQ. The CDR3 reads CASSFTDTQYF. In DNA form, the CDR3 reads TGCGCCAGCAGCTTTACAGATACGCAGTATTTT.